This T cell receptor beta chain stems from a study of cytomegalovirus exposure and HLA in healthy donors. At the level of the study: A data release that came early held around 85 million unique TCRs from HLA-typed donors.

Study-level results: There were 150 to 200 TCR beta chains listed as cytomegalovirus-associated.

PCR employed 60 Vbeta and 13 Jbeta primers. TCRdb's copy holds only in-frame clones and misses some; the assay was immunoSEQ multiplex PCR. The repertoire includes approximately 180,000 clones, about 88% of them detected once, and 1.5% to 2% sits in the top ten. Details on this clone: Its antigen is undetermined.

The CDR3 consists of 14 residues. Trimming cost V 1 base and J 4 bases, with 11 bases left between them. The germline CDR1 and CDR2 sequences are SGHDT and YYEEEE. J is TRBJ1-1 and V is TRBV5-6, with D tentatively TRBD1 (5 bases). The sequenced material came from PBMCs. The receptor was derived from a young woman in good health and CMV-seronegative. Written as DNA, the CDR3 is TGTGCCAGCAGCTTGCAGGGTCTGGGCACTGAAGCTTTCTTT. Protein sequence: CASSLQGLGTEAFF.